The text below deals with one TCR beta chain. This sample was included in a study of T-cell reconstitution after alpha-beta-depleted transplantation in children. The germline CDR1 and CDR2 sequences are DFQATT and SNEGSKA (reference sequence). The CDR3 is 15 amino acids. V lost 3 bases and J 8 bases, leaving 19 bases between the germline ends. This sample's TCRbeta library carried unique molecular identifier barcodes. One entry per CDR3 protein, called by TCRdb with MiXCR from the PCR reads. The sample consists of 170,000 or so distinct CDR3 sequences, about 6.4% of them appearing once. This TCR was sampled from a human donor who donated a stem cell graft to a child with Wiskott-Aldrich syndrome. The J gene is TRBJ1-4, the V gene TRBV20-1; perhaps TRBD1 as D (5 bases). Sequenced material: PBMCs from the stem cell graft donor, taken from the stem cell graft. The CDR3 sequence: CSASPRGGVKEKLFF. CDR3 in DNA: TGCAGTGCTAGTCCCCGGGGAGGGGTCAAGGAAAAACTGTTTTTT.